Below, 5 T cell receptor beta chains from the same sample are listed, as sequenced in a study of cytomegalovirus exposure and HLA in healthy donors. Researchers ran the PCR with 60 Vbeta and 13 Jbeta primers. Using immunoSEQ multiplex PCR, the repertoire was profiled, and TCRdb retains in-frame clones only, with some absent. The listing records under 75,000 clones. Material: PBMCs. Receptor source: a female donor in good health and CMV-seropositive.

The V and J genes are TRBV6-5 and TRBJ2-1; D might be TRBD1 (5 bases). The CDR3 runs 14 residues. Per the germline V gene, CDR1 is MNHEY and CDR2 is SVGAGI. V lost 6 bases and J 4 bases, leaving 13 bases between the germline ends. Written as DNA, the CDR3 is TGTGCCAGCAGCCCCAGGACACAATACAATGAGCAGTTCTTC. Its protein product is CASSPRTQYNEQFF.

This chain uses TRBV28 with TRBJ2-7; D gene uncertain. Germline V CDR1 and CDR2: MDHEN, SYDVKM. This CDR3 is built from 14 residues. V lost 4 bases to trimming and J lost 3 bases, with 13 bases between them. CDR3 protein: CASSSLQVHYEQYF. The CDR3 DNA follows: TGTGCCAGCAGTTCCCTCCAGGTCCACTACGAGCAGTACTTC.

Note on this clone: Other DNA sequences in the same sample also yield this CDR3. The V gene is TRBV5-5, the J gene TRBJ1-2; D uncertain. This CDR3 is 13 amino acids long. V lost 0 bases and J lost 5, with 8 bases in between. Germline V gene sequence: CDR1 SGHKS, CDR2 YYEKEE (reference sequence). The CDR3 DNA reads TGTGCCAGCAGCTTGGAGACTGGGTATGGCTACACCTTC. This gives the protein CASSLETGYGYTF.

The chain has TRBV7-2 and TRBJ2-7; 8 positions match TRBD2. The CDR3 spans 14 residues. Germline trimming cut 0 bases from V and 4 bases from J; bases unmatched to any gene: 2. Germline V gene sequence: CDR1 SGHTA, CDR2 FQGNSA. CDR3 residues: CASSLAGGGYEQYF. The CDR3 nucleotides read TGTGCCAGCAGCTTAGCCGGGGGGGGTTACGAGCAGTACTTC.

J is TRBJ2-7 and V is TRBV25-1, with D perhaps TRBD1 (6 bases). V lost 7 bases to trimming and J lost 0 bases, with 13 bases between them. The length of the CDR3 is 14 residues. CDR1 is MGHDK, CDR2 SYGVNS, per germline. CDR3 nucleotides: TGTGCCAGCACTAACCGGGACACCTCCTACGAGCAGTACTTC. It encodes CASTNRDTSYEQYF.